These 7 T cell receptor beta chains share one sample of origin, sequenced in a study of tumor-infiltrating lymphocytes in primary liver carcinoma. Total RNA (roughly 530 ng) served as template for TCR beta cDNA synthesis primed by a constant-region primer. Investigators got TCR beta libraries out of three nested multiplex PCR rounds, done with slightly modified ARM-PCR. TRBV1-TRBV30 forward primers paired with a C-beta reverse primer were used in the first two PCR rounds, which ran roughly 10 cycles each. Using its own MiXCR run on the multiplex PCR reads, TCRdb lists one record per CDR3 protein. Of tens of thousands of distinct CDR3 sequences in the sample, around 78% were seen once. DNA and RNA were both co-extracted from about 19-30 mg of bulk tissue that had not been sorted. The sequencing sample was made of liver tumor tissue from sampling region 3. The subset here: tumor region T3, left-lateral pole. These receptors originate from a man aged 40-49 years with primary liver carcinoma and hepatitis B virus infection.

Of note for this clonotype: At one boundary the junction diverges from the germline segment, which might be a read error. The V call is TRBV6-1, the J call TRBJ2-1; D gene unclear. The CDR3 has 14 amino acids. Germline lookup yields CDR1 MNHNS and CDR2 SASEGT. The CDR3 DNA follows: TGTGCCAGCATAAGCAGGTTTGGCTACAATGATCAGTTCTTC. This sequence encodes CASISRFGYNDQFF.

Concerning this clonotype itself: An end of the junction differs from the germline gene, which may be a read error. This CDR3 is CAFSEIRLRIYEQYF. The DNA for the CDR3 is TGTGCCTTCAGTGAGATCAGGTTAAGGATTTACGAGCAGTACTTC. The gene calls are TRBV10-3 and TRBJ2-7; D uncertain. The CDR3 is made up of 15 amino acids. Germline V CDR1 and CDR2: ENHRY, SYGVKD.

This clonotype occurred once. The conserved phenylalanine or tryptophan is not found at the CDR3 terminus, so this likely reflects a read error. The J gene is TRBJ2-1, the V gene TRBV6-2 or TRBV6-3; D gene unclear. The CDR3 is 14 amino acids. Deletions cut 2 bases from V and 7 bases from J, with 12 bases between. Germline CDR1 is MNHEY and CDR2 is SVGEGT. DNA of the CDR3: TGTGCCAGCAGTTACGGGCTAGGGTTAAATGAGCAGTTCTTA. The encoded protein is CASSYGLGLNEQFL.

In this sample, this clonotype is medium-sized. The chain carries TRBV12-3 or TRBV12-4 and TRBJ2-7, with D tentatively TRBD2 (6 bases). The CDR3 runs to 14 residues. V was trimmed by 1 base and J by 6 bases, leaving 13 bases between them. The CDR3 sequence is CASSLVVGGGEQYF. The DNA for the CDR3 is TGTGCCAGCAGTTTAGTGGTCGGGGGTGGCGAGCAGTACTTC.

Turning to this clonotype: As the CDR3 is not closed by the conserved phenylalanine or tryptophan, this likely results from a read error. The V and J genes are TRBV11-2 and TRBJ2-1; D not certain. The CDR3 spans 16 residues. V gave up 2 bases and J gave up 7 bases, with 18 bases separating them. Germline CDR1 SGHAT, CDR2 FQNNGV. The CDR3 protein is CASSLKLLVGMNEQFL. In DNA, the CDR3 is TGTGCCAGCAGCTTAAAGCTCCTAGTGGGAATGAATGAGCAGTTCTTA.

As to this clonotype: A clone one base away is much larger, so this may be a read error. The rearrangement links TRBV6-5 to TRBJ2-7; a weak D match, TRBD1 (6 bases). Trimming removed 2 bases from V and 0 bases from J, with 11 bases in between. The germline gives CDR1 MNHEY, CDR2 SVGAGI. The CDR3 has 15 amino acids. CDR3 nucleotide sequence: TGTGCCAGCAGTTACATGGACAGCAGCTCCTACGAGCAGTACTTC. It codes for CASSYMDSSSYEQYF.

The chain carries TRBV5-4 and TRBJ2-7; 9 bases line up with TRBD1. The CDR3 contains 15 residues. The V and J ends lost 0 bases and 1 base, in that order; junction bases with no gene match: 2. CDR1 SGHNT and CDR2 YYREEE come from the germline V gene (reference sequence). The CDR3 here is CASSLGGTGSYEQYF. CDR3 coding DNA: TGTGCCAGCAGCTTGGGGGGGACAGGGTCCTACGAGCAGTACTTC.